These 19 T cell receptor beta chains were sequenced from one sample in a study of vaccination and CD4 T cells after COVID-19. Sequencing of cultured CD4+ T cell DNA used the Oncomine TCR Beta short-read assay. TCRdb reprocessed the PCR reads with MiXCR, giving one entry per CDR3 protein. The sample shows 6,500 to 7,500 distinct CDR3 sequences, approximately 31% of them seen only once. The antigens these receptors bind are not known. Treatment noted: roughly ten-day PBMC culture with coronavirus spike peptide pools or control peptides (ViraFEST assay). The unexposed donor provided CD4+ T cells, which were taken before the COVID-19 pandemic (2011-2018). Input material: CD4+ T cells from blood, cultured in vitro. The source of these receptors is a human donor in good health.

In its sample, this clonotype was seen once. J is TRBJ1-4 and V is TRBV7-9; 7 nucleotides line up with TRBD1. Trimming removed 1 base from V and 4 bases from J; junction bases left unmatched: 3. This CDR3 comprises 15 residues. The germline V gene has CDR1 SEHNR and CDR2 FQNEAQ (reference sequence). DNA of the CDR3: TGTGCCAGCAGCTTAGAGGGACAGCGTAATGAAAAACTGTTTTTT. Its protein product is CASSLEGQRNEKLFF.

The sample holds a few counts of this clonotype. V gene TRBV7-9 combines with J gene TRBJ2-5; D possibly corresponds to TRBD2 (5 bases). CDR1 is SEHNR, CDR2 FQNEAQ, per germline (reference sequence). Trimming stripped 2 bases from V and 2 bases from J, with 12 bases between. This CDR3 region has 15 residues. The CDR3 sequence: CASSLMGERQETQYF. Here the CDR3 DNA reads TGTGCCAGCAGCTTAATGGGTGAGCGGCAAGAGACCCAGTACTTC.

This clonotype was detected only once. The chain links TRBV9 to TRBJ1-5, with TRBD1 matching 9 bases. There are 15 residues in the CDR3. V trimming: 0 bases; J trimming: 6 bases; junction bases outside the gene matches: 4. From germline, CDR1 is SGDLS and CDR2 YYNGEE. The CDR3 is CASSVVGQGCQPQHF. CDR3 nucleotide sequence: TGTGCCAGCAGCGTAGTAGGACAGGGGTGTCAGCCCCAGCATTTT.

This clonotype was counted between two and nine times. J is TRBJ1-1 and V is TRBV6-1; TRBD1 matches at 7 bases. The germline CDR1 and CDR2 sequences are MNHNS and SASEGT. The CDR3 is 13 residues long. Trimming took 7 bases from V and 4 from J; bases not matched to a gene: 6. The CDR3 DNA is TGTGCCAGCACCCTACAGGGGACCACTGAAGCTTTCTTT. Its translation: CASTLQGTTEAFF.

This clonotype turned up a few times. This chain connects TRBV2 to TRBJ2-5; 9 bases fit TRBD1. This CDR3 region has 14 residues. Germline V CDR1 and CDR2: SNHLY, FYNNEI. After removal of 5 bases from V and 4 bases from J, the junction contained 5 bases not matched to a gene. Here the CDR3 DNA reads TGTGCCAGCAGTCCCGGGACAGGGAGAGAGACCCAGTACTTC. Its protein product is CASSPGTGRETQYF. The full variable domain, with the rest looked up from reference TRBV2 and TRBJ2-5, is EPEVTQTPSHQVTQMGQEVILRCVPISNHLYFYWYRQILGQKVEFLVSFYNNEISEKSEIFDDQFSVERPDGSNFTLKIRSTKLEDSAMYFCASSPGTGRETQYFGPGTRLLVL.

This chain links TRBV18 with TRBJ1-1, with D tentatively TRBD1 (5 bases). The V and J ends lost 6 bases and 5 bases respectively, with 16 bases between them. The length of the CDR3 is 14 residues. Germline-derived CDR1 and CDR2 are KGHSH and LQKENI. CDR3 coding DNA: TGTGCCAGCTCCCCGACAGTACAGAGGACTGAAGCTTTCTTT. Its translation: CASSPTVQRTEAFF. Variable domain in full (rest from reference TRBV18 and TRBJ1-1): NAGVMQNPRHLVRRRGQEARLRCSPMKGHSHVYWYRQLPEEGLKFMVYLQKENIIDESGMPKERFSAEFPKEGPSILRIQQVVRGDSAAYFCASSPTVQRTEAFFGQGTRLTVV.

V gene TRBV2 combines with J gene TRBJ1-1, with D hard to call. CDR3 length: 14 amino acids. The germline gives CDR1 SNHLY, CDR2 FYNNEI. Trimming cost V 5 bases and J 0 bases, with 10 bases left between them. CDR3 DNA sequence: TGTGCCAGCAGTCTTGTCCGATTGAACACTGAAGCTTTCTTT. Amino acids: CASSLVRLNTEAFF.

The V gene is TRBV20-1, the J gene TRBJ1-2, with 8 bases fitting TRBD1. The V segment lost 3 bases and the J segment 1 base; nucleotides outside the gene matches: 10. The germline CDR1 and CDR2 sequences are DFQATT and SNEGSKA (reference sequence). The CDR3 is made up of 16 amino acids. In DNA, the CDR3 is TGCAGTGCTAGCGGAGATGACAGGGGTGGTAACTATGGCTACACCTTC. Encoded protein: CSASGDDRGGNYGYTF.

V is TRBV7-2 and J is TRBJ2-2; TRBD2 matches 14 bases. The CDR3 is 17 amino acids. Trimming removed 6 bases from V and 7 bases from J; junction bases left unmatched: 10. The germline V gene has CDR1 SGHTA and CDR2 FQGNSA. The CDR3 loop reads CASSPRLAGGQGGELFF. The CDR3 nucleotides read TGTGCCAGCAGTCCCCGACTAGCGGGGGGGCAGGGCGGGGAGCTGTTTTTT.

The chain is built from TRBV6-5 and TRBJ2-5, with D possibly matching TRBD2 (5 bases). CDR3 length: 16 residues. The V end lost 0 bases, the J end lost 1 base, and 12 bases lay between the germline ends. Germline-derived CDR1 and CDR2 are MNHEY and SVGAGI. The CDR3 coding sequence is TGTGCCAGCAGTTACTCGCGAGGGCCCAGCCAAGAGACCCAGTACTTC. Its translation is CASSYSRGPSQETQYF.

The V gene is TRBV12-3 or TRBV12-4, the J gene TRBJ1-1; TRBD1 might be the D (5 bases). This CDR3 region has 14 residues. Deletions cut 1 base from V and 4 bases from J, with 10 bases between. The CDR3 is CASSLEGLGTEAFF. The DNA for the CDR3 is TGTGCCAGCAGTTTAGAGGGGTTGGGCACTGAAGCTTTCTTT.

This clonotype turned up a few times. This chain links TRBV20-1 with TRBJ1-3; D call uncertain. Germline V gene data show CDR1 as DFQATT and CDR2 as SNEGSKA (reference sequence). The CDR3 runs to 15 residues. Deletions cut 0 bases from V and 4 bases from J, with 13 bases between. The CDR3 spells CSARERSSGGNTIYF. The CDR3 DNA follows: TGCAGTGCTAGAGAGCGGTCCTCTGGGGGAAACACCATATATTTT.

The CDR3 sequence: CASSHWSGRRDNQPQHF. CDR3 bases: TGCGCCAGCAGCCATTGGTCAGGGCGAAGGGACAATCAGCCCCAGCATTTT. The rearrangement joins TRBV4-1 to TRBJ1-5; possibly TRBD1 for D (5 bases). V lost 3 bases, J lost 3 bases, and 18 bases lay in between. Germline lookup yields CDR1 MGHRA and CDR2 YSYEKL. The CDR3 consists of 17 residues.

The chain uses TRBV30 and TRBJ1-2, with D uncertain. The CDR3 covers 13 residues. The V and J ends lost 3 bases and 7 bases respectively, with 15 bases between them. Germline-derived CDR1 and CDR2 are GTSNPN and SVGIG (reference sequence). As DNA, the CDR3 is TGTGCCTGGAGGGCGGTTAGCCATGGTGGCTACACCTTC. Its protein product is CAWRAVSHGGYTF.

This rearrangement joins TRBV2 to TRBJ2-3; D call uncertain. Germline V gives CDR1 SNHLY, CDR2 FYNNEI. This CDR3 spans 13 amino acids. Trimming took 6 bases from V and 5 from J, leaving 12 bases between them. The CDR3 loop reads CASRGSRVDTQYF. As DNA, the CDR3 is TGTGCCAGCAGAGGTTCCCGAGTAGATACGCAGTATTTT.

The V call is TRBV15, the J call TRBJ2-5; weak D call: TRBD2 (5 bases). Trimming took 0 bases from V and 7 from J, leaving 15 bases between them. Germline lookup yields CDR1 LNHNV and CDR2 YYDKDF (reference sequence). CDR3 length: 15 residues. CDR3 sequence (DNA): TGTGCCACCAGCAGAGATAGGGCCCTAGCAGGGACCCAGTACTTC. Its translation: CATSRDRALAGTQYF.

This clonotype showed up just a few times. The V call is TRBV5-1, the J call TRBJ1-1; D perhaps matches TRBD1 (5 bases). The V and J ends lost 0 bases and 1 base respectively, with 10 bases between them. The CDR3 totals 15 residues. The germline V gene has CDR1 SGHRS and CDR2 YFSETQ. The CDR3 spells CASSLAGGENTEAFF. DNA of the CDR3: TGCGCCAGCAGCTTGGCCGGAGGGGAGAACACTGAAGCTTTCTTT.

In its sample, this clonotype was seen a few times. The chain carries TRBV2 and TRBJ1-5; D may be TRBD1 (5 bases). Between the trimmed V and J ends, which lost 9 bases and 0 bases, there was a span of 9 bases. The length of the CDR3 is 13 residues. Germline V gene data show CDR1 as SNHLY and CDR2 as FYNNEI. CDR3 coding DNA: TGTGCCAGTGGGGGTTATAGCAATCAGCCCCAGCATTTT. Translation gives CASGGYSNQPQHF.

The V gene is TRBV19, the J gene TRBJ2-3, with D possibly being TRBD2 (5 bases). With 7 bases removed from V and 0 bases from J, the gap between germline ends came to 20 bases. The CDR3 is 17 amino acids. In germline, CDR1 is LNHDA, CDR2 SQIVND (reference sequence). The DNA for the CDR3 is TGTGCCAGTACCCGCGGGTCACACCCAACTAGCACAGATACGCAGTATTTT. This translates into CASTRGSHPTSTDTQYF.